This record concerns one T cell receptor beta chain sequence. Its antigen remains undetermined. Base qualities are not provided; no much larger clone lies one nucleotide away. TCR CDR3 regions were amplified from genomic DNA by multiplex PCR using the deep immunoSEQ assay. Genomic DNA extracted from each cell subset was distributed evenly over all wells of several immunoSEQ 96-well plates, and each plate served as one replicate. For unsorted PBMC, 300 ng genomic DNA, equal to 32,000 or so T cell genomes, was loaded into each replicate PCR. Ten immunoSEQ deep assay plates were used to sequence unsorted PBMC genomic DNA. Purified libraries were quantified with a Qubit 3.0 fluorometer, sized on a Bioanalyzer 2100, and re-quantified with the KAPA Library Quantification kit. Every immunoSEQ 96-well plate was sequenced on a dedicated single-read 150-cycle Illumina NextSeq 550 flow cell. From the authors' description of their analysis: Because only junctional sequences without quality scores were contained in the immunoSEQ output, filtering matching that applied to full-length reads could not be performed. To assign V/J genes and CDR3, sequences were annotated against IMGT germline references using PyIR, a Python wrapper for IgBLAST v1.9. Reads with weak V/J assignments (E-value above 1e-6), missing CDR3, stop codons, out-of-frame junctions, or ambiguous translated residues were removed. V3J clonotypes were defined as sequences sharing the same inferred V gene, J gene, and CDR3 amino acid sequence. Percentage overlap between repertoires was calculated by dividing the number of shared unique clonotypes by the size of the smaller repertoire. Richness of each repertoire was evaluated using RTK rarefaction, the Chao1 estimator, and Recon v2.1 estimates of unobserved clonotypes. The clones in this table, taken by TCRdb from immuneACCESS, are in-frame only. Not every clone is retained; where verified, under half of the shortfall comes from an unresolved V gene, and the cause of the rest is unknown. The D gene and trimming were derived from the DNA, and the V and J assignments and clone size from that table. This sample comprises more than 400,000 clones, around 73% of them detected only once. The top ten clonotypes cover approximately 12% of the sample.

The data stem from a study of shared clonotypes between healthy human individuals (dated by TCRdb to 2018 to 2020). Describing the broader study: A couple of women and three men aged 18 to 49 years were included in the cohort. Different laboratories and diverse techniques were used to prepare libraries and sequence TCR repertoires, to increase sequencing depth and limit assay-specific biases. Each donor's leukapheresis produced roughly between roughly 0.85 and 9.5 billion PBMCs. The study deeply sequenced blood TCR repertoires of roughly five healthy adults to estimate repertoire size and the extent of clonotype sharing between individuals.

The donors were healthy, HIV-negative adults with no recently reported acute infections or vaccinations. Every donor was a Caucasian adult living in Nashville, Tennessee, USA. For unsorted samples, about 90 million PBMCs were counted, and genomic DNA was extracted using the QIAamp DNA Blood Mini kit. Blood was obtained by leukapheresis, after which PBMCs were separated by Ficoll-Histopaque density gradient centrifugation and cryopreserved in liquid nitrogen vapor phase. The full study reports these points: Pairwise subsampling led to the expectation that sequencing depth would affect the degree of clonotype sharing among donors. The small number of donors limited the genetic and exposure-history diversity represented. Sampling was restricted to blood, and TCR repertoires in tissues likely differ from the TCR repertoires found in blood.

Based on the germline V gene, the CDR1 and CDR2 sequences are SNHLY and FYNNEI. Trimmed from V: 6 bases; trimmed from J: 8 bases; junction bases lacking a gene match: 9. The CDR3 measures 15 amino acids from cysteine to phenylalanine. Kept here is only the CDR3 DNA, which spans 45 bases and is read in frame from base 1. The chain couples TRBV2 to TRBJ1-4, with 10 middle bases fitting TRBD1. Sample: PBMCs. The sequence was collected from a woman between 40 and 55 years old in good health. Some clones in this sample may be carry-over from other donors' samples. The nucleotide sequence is TGTGCCAGCAGCCCATTGGGGACAGGGGACGAAAAACTGTTTTTT. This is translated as CASSPLGTGDEKLFF.